The rows below give T cell receptor beta chains drawn from one sample of a study of T cell responses to AZD1222 COVID-19 vaccine. Measured with immunoSEQ multiplex PCR; TCRdb has only the in-frame clones, and not every one. The top ten clones hold about 7% of a sample with about 86,000 clones, almost 90% of them seen once. Material: peripheral blood, obtained 28 days after the second AZD1222 dose. These receptors all stem from an adult who received the AZD1222 COVID-19 vaccine. CDR3s include the opening cysteine and the closing phenylalanine or tryptophan. A D gene is named only where the DNA matches it firmly. Size is stated for part of the rows, as once, few or many counts, or as a class when the clone is expanded.

cdr3_length | j_call | clone_size | d_call | v_call | cdr3_nt | cdr3_aa
15 | TRBJ1-4 | . | . | TRBV30 | TGTGCCTGGAGACCGGCCCCTCGGCCTAATGAAAAACTGTTTTTT | CAWRPAPRPNEKLFF
15 | TRBJ1-3 | . | . | TRBV18 | TGTGCCAGCTCACCCCCTTCAAAAAGCGGAAACACCATATATTTT | CASSPPSKSGNTIYF
12 | TRBJ2-7 | . | TRBD2 | TRBV6-5 | TGTGCCAGCAGGGGGGGGGACTACGAGCAGTACTTC | CASRGGDYEQYF
12 | TRBJ2-7 | . | . | TRBV2 | TGTGCCAGCGCGAGGAACGGATACGAGCAGTACTTC | CASARNGYEQYF
14 | TRBJ2-5 | once | . | TRBV9 | TGTGCCAGCAGCCCAGGGGGGGTAGGAGAGACCCAGTACTTC | CASSPGGVGETQYF
15 | TRBJ2-1 | . | TRBD2 | TRBV25-1 | TGTGCCAGCCTCCTCCCACGGGAGGGGAAGGATGAGCAGTTCTTC | CASLLPREGKDEQFF
15 | TRBJ1-1 | . | . | TRBV19 | TGTGCCAGTAGTATAGGAATCAGGGGATGGACTGAAGCTTTCTTT | CASSIGIRGWTEAFF
10 | TRBJ2-3 | . | . | TRBV25-1 | TGTGCCAGCAGTGACGGTACGCAGTATTTT | CASSDGTQYF
15 | TRBJ1-2 | . | TRBD1 | TRBV6-5 | TGTGCCAGCAGTACCTTTCGGACAGGGGACTATGGCTACACCTTC | CASSTFRTGDYGYTF
15 | TRBJ1-4 | . | TRBD1 | TRBV7-9 | TGTGCCAGCAGCTACGCCGGGACAGTAGGTGAAAAACTGTTTTTT | CASSYAGTVGEKLFF
14 | TRBJ2-7 | . | TRBD1 | TRBV2 | TGTGCCAGCAGGGACAGGGGGGGAGGCTACGAGCAGTACTTC | CASRDRGGGYEQYF
15 | TRBJ2-6 | . | . | TRBV6-5 | TGTGCCAGCAGAATCGGGGGCTCTGGGGCCAACGTCCTGACTTTC | CASRIGGSGANVLTF
16 | TRBJ2-3 | . | TRBD2 | TRBV7-3 | TGTGCCAGCAGCTTAATTCCTAGCGGCCGCACAGATACGCAGTATTTT | CASSLIPSGRTDTQYF
14 | TRBJ1-6 | . | . | TRBV11-2 | TGTGCCAGCAGTAAACAGGGATATAATTCACCCCTCCACTTT | CASSKQGYNSPLHF
16 | TRBJ2-2 | . | TRBD2 | TRBV5-4 | TGTGCCAGCAGCGTGACTAGCGGGTTGAACACCGGGGAGCTGTTTTTT | CASSVTSGLNTGELFF
15 | TRBJ1-1 | . | . | TRBV7-2 | TGTGCCAGCAGCTTAGTTGGGGGGATCTACACTGAAGCTTTCTTT | CASSLVGGIYTEAFF
15 | TRBJ2-7 | . | TRBD1 | TRBV6-1 | TGTGCCAGCAGTGAAGGAGGGACAGGGAGCTACGAGCAGTACTTC | CASSEGGTGSYEQYF
16 | TRBJ1-5 | . | TRBD1 | TRBV11-2 | TGTGCCAGCAGCTTGGGGACAGGGTGGGGCAATCAGCCCCAGCATTTT | CASSLGTGWGNQPQHF
15 | TRBJ2-1 | . | . | TRBV11-1 | TGTGCCAGCAGCGAAATCCCGTACGGATACAATGAGCAGTTCTTC | CASSEIPYGYNEQFF
15 | TRBJ1-4 | once | . | TRBV6-5 | TGTGCCAGCAGTTCCCTTACAGGGAAAGGGGAAAAACTGTTTTTT | CASSSLTGKGEKLFF
15 | TRBJ1-1 | . | . | TRBV6-5 | TGTGCCAGCAGGGCTAAGGGGCAGGCGCACACTGAAGCTTTCTTT | CASRAKGQAHTEAFF
12 | TRBJ2-7 | few | . | TRBV13 | TGTGCCAGCAGCCCAACAGGGTCCGAGCAGTACTTC | CASSPTGSEQYF
18 | TRBJ1-4 | . | . | TRBV7-9 | TGTGCCAGCAGCTTAGTGGGGGGTCGAGGGTCAACTAATGAAAAACTGTTTTTT | CASSLVGGRGSTNEKLFF
15 | TRBJ2-1 | . | . | TRBV6-2/TRBV6-3 | TGTGCCAGCACCCCGAGCCTCTCAGCCTACAATGAGCAGTTCTTC | CASTPSLSAYNEQFF
16 | TRBJ2-7 | . | TRBD2 | TRBV7-2 | TGTGCCAGCAGCAAATCTAGCGGGTATTTAACCTACGAGCAGTACTTC | CASSKSSGYLTYEQYF
16 | TRBJ2-1 | few | TRBD2 | TRBV18 | TGTGCCAGCTCCCTTCGGACTAGCGGGGTCTACAATGAGCAGTTCTTC | CASSLRTSGVYNEQFF
17 | TRBJ2-5 | . | TRBD1 | TRBV13 | TGTGCCAGCAGCCGCAGACAGGGGGGAGGCACACAAGAGACCCAGTACTTC | CASSRRQGGGTQETQYF
16 | TRBJ2-7 | . | . | TRBV28 | TGTGCCAGCAGTTTTGGGGGGTACAGGGGACTCTACGAGCAGTACTTC | CASSFGGYRGLYEQYF
12 | TRBJ2-7 | . | . | TRBV24-1 | TGTGCCACCAGTACCACAGACTACGAGCAGTACTTC | CATSTTDYEQYF
15 | TRBJ1-6 | . | TRBD1 | TRBV7-8 | TGTGCCAGCAGCTACGAGACAGGGGTGGATTCACCCCTCCACTTT | CASSYETGVDSPLHF
15 | TRBJ2-2 | . | . | TRBV5-1 | TGCGCCAGCAGCTACCGGGACTCAAGGACCGGGGAGCTGTTTTTT | CASSYRDSRTGELFF
13 | TRBJ1-1 | . | . | TRBV6-6 | TGTGCCAGCAGTTTCGGGGGGCGAGGGGACGCTTTCTTT | CASSFGGRGDAFF